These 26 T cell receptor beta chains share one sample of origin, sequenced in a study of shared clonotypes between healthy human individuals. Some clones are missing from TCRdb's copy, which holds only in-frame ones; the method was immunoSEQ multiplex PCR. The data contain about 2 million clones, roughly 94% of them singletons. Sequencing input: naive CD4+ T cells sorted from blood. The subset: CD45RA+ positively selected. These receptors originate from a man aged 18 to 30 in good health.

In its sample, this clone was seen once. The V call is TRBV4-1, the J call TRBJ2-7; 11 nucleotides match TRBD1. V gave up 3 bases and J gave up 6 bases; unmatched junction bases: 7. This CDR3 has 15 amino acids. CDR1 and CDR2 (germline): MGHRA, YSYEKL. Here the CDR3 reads CASSHLGQGAGEQYF. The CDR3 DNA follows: TGCGCCAGCAGCCATCTCGGACAGGGGGCGGGCGAGCAGTACTTC.

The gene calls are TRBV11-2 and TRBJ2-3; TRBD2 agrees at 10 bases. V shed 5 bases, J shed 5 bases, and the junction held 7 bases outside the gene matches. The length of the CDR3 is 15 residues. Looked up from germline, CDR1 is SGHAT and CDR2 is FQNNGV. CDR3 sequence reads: CASSGSGGAGDTQYF. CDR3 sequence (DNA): TGTGCCAGCAGCGGGAGCGGGGGGGCCGGAGATACGCAGTATTTT.

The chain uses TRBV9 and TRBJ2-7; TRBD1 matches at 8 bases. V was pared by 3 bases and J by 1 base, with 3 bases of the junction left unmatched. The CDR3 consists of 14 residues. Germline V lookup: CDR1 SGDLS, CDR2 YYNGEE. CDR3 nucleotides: TGTGCCAGCAGCGCGACAGGGGCTTCCTACGAGCAGTACTTC. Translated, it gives CASSATGASYEQYF. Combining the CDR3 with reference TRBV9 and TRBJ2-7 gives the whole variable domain DSGVTQTPKHLITATGQRVTLRCSPRSGDLSVYWYQQSLDQGLQFLIQYYNGEERAKGNILERFSAQQFPDLHSELNLSSLELGDSALYFCASSATGASYEQYFGPGTRLTVT.

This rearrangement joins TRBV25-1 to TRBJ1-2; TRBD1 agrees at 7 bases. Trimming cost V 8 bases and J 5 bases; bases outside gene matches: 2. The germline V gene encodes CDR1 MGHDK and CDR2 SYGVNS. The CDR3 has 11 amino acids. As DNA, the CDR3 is TGTGCCAGCGGCAGGGGGTATGGCTACACCTTC. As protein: CASGRGYGYTF.

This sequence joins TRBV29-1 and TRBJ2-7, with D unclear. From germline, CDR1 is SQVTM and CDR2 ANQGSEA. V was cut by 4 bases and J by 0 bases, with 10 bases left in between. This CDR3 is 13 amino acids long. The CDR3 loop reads CSVVGPSSYEQYF. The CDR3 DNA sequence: TGCAGCGTTGTGGGTCCCAGCTCCTACGAGCAGTACTTC.

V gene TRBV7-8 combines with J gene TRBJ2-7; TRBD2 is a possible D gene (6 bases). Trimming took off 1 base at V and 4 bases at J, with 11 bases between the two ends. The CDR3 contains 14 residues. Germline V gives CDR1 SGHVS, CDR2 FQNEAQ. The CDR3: CASSLGRAGYEQYF. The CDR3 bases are TGTGCCAGCAGCTTAGGGAGGGCGGGGTACGAGCAGTACTTC.

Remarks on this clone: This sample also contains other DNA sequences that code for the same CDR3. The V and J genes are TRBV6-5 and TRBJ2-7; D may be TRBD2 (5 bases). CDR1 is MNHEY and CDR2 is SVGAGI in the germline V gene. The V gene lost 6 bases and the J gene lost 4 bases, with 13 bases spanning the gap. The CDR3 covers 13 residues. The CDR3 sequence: CASSYSGEYEQYF. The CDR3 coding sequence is TGTGCCAGCAGCTACAGCGGAGAATACGAGCAGTACTTC.

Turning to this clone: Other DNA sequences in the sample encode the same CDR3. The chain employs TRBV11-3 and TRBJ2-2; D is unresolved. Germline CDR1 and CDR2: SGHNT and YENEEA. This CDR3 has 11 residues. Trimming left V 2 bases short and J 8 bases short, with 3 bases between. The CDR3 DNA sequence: TGTGCCAGCAGCTTACGAGGGGAGCTGTTTTTT. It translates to CASSLRGELFF. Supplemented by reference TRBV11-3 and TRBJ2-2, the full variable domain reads EAGVVQSPRYKIIEKKQPVAFWCNPISGHNTLYWYLQNLGQGPELLIRYENEEAVDDSQLPKDRFSAERLKGVDSTLKIQPAELGDSAVYLCASSLRGELFFGEGSRLTVL.

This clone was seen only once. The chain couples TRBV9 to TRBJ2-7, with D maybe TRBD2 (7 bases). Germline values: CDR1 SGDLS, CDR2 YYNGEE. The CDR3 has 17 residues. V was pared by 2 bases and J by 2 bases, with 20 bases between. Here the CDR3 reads CASSVGASGFPTYEQYF. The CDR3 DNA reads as TGTGCCAGCAGCGTGGGGGCTAGCGGCTTTCCCACCTACGAGCAGTACTTC.

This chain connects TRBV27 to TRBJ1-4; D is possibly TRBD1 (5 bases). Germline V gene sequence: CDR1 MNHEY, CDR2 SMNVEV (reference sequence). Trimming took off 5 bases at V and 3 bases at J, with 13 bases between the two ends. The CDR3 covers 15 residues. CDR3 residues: CASSTTGFPNEKLFF. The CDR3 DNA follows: TGTGCCAGCAGTACTACAGGCTTCCCTAATGAAAAACTGTTTTTT.

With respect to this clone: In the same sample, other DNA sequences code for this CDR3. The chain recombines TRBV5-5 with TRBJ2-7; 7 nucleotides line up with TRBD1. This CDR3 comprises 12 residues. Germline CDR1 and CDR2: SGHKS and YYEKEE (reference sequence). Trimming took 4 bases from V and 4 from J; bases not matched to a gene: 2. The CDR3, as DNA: TGTGCCAGCAGCCCACAGGGGTACGAGCAGTACTTC. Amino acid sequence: CASSPQGYEQYF.

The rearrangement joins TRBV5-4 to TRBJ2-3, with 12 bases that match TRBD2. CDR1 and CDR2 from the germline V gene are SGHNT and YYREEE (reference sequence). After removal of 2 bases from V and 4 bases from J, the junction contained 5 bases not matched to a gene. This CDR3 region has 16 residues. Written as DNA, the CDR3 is TGTGCCAGCAGCTTTCCTAGCGGGGGGGCCTCAGATACGCAGTATTTT. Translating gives CASSFPSGGASDTQYF.

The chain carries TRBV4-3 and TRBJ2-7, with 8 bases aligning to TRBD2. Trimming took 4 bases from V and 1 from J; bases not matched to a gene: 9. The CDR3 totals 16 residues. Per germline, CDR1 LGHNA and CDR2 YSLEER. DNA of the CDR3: TGCGCCAGCAGCCCCCCTAAGAGCGGGAGTTCCTACGAGCAGTACTTC. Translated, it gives CASSPPKSGSSYEQYF.

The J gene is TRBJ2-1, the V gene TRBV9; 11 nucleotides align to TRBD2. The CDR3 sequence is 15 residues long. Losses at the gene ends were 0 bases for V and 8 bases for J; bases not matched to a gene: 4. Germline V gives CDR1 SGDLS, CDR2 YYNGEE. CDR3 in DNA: TGTGCCAGCAGCGTAGGACTAGCGGGGTTTGATGAGCAGTTCTTC. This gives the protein CASSVGLAGFDEQFF. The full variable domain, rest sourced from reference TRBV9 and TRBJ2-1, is DSGVTQTPKHLITATGQRVTLRCSPRSGDLSVYWYQQSLDQGLQFLIQYYNGEERAKGNILERFSAQQFPDLHSELNLSSLELGDSALYFCASSVGLAGFDEQFFGPGTRLTVL.

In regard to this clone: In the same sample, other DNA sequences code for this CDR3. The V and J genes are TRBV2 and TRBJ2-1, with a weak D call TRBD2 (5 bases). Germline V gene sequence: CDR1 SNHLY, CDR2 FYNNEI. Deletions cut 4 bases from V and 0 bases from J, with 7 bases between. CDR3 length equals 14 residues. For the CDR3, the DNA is TGTGCCAGCAGTGTGGGGAGCTCCTACAATGAGCAGTTCTTC. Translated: CASSVGSSYNEQFF.

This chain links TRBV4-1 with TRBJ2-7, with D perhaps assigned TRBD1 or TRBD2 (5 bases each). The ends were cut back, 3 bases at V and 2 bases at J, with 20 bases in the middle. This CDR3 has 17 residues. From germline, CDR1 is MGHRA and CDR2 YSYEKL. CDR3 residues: CASSHQWGPGVPYEQYF. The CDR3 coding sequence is TGCGCCAGCAGCCACCAATGGGGACCCGGGGTCCCCTACGAGCAGTACTTC.

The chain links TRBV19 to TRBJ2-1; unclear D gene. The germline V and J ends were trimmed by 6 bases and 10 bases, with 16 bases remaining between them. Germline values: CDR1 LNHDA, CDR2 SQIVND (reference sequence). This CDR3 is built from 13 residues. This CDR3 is CASSYITGGEQFF. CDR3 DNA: TGTGCCAGTAGCTACATCACGGGTGGCGAGCAGTTCTTC.

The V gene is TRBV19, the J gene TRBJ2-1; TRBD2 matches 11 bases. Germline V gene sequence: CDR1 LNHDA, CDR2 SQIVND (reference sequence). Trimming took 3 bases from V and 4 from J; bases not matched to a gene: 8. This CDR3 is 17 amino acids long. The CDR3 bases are TGTGCCAGTAGTATTAGGTCGGCTAGCGGGAGGTACAATGAGCAGTTCTTC. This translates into CASSIRSASGRYNEQFF.

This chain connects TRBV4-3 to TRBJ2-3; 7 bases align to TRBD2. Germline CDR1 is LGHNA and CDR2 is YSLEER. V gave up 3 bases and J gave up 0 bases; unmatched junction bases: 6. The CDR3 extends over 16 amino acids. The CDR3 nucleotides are TGCGCCAGCAGCCAGTCATATAGCGGGAGCACAGATACGCAGTATTTT. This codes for CASSQSYSGSTDTQYF.

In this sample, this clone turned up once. The CDR3 spells CASSVAAQRGGELFF. The CDR3 region has the DNA TGTGCCAGCAGCGTAGCGGCTCAAAGGGGCGGGGAGCTGTTTTTT. The chain carries TRBV9 and TRBJ2-2; TRBD1 might be the D (5 bases). The CDR3 length is 15 residues. Germline assignment: CDR1 SGDLS and CDR2 YYNGEE. Trimming pared 0 bases from V and 7 bases from J, leaving 13 bases between.

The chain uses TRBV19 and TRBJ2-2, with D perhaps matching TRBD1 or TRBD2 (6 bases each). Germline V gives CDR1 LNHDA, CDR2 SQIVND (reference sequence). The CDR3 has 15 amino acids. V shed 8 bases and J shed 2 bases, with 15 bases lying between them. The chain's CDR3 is CASGRQGHNTGELFF. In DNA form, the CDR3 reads TGTGCCAGTGGGAGGCAGGGGCATAACACCGGGGAGCTGTTTTTT.

In DNA form, the CDR3 reads TGTGCCAGCAGCATCCGGACTAGCGGGAGAGGGACCGGGGAGCTGTTTTTT. Protein sequence: CASSIRTSGRGTGELFF. The V gene is TRBV7-9, the J gene TRBJ2-2; 13 bases align to TRBD2. This CDR3 has 17 residues. CDR1 and CDR2 from the germline V gene are SEHNR and FQNEAQ (reference sequence). J lost 5 bases, V lost 5 bases, and 8 bases had no gene match.

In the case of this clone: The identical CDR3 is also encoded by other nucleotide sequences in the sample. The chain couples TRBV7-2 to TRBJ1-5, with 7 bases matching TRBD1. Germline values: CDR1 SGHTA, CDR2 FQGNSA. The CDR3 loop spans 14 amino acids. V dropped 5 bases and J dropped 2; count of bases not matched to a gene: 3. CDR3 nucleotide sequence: TGTGCCAGCAGCCCAGACAGGGGCAATCAGCCCCAGCATTTT. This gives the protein CASSPDRGNQPQHF.

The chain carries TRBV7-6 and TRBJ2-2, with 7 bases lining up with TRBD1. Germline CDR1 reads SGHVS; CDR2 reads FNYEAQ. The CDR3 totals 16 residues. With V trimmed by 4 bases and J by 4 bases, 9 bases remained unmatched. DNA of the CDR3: TGTGCCAGCAGCTCCCAGACAGGGTCGGGCACCGGGGAGCTGTTTTTT. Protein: CASSSQTGSGTGELFF.

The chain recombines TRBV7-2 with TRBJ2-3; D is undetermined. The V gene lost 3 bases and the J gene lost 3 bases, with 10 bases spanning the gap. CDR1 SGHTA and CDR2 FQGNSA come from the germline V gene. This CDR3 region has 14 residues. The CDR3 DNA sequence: TGTGCCAGCAGCTTTAGCTATAGTACAGATACGCAGTATTTT. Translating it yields CASSFSYSTDTQYF.

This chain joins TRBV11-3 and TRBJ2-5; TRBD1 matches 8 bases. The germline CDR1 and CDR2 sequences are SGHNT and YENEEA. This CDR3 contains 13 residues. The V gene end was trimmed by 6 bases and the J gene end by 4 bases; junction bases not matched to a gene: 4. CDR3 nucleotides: TGTGCCAGCAGTACTGACAGGGGAGAGACCCAGTACTTC. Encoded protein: CASSTDRGETQYF. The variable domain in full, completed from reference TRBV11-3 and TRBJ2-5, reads EAGVVQSPRYKIIEKKQPVAFWCNPISGHNTLYWYLQNLGQGPELLIRYENEEAVDDSQLPKDRFSAERLKGVDSTLKIQPAELGDSAVYLCASSTDRGETQYFGPGTRLLVL.